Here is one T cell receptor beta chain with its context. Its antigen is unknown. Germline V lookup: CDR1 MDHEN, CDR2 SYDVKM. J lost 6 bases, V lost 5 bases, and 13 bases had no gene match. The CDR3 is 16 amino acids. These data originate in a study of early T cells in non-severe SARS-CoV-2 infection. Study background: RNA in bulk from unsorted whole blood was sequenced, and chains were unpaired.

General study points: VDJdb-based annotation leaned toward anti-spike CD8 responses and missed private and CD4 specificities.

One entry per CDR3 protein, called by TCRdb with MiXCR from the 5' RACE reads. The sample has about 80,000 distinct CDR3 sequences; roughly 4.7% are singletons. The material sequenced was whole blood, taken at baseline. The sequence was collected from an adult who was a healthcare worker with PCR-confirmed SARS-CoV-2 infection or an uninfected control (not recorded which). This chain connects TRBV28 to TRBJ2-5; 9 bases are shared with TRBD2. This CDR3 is CASSRERGRAFKTQYF. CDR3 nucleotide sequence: TGTGCCAGCAGTCGAGAGCGCGGGAGGGCCTTTAAGACCCAGTACTTC.